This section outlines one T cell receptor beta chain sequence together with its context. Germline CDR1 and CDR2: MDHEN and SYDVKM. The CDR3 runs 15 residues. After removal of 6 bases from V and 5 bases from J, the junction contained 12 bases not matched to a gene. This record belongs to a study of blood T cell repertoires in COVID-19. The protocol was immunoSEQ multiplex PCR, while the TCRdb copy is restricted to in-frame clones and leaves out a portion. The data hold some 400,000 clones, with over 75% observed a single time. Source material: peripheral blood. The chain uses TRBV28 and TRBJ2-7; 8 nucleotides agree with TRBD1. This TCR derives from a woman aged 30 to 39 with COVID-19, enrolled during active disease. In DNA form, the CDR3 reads TGTGCCAGCAGCAACGTTGTTGACAGGGGAGACGAGCAGTACTTC. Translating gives CASSNVVDRGDEQYF. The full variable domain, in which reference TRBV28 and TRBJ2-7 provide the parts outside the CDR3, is DVKVTQSSRYLVKRTGEKVFLECVQDMDHENMFWYRQDPGLGLRLIYFSYDVKMKEKGDIPEGYSVSREKKERFSLILESASTNQTSMYLCASSNVVDRGDEQYFGPGTRLTVT.